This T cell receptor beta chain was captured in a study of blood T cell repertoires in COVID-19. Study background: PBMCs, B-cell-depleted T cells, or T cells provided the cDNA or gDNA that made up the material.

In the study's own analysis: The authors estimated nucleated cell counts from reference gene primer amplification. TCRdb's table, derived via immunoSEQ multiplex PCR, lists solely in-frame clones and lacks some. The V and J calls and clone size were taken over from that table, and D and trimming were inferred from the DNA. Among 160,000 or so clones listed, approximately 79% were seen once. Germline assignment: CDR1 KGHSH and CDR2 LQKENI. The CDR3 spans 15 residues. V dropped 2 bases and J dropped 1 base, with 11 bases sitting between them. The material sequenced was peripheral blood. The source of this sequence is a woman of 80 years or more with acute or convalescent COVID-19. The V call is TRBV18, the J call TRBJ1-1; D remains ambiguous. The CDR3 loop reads CASSPNMQSNTEAFF. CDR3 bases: TGTGCCAGCTCACCAAATATGCAGTCGAACACTGAAGCTTTCTTT.